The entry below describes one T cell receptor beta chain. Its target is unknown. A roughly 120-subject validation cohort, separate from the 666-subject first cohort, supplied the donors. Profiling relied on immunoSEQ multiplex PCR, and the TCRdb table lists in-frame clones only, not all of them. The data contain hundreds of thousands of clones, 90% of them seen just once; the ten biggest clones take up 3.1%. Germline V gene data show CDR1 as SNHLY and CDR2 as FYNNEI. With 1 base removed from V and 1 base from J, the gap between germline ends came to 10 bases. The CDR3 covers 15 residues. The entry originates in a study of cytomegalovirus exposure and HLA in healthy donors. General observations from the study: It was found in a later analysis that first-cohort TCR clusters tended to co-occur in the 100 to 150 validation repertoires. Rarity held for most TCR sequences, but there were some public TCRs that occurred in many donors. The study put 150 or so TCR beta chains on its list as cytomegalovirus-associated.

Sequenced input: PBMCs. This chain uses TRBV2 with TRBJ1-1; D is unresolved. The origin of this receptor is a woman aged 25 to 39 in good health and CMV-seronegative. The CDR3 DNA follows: TGTGCCAGCAGTGAAGTGCCCATGTCGAACACTGAAGCTTTCTTT. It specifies CASSEVPMSNTEAFF.